One TCR beta chain is described in this entry. At one end the junction does not follow the germline gene, possibly because of a read error. The data belong to a study of kidney transplant recipient with SARS-CoV-2 infection. The CDR3 consists of 14 residues. Germline V gene sequence: CDR1 SGHTS, CDR2 YDEGEE. From the reads, TCRdb called clonotypes with MiXCR, one entry per CDR3 protein. The table shows approximately 250,000 distinct CDR3 sequences, with around 28% occurring only once. The rearrangement links TRBV5-8 to TRBJ2-2; D ambiguous. The sequence was obtained from a male patient aged 25-45 years who had COVID-19 and was a kidney transplant recipient. These T cells may partly come from the graft donor. The sequencing used a blood sample, collected at baseline and on day 111 from a kidney transplant recipient. CDR3 DNA sequence: TGTGCCAGCGGCTTTGTCTATCGGACCGGGGAGCTGTTTTTT. Encoded protein: CASGFVYRTGELFF.